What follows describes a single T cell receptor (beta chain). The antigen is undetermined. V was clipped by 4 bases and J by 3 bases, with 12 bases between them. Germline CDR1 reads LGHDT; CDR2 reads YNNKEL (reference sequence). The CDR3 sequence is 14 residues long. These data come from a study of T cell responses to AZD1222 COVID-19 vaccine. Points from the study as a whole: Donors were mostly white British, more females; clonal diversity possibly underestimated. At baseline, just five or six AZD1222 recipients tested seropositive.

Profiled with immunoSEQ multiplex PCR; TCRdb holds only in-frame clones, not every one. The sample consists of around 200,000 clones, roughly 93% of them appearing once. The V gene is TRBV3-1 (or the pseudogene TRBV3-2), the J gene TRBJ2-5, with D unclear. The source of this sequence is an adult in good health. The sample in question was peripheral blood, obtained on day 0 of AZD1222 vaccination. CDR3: CASSRSDGEETQYF. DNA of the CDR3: TGTGCCAGCAGCCGCTCGGACGGAGAAGAGACCCAGTACTTC.